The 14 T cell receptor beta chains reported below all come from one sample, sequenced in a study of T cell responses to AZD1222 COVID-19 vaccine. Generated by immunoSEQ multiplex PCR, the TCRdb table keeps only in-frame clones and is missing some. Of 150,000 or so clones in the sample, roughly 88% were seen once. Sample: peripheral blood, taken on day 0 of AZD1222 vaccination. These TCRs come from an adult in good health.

CDR3 residues: CATAFGTGIDNEQFF. DNA of the CDR3: TGCGCCACCGCTTTTGGGACAGGCATAGACAATGAGCAGTTCTTC. The chain carries TRBV5-1 and TRBJ2-1; TRBD1 agrees at 8 bases. From germline, CDR1 is SGHRS and CDR2 YFSETQ. Losses at the gene ends were 9 bases for V and 5 bases for J; bases not matched to a gene: 13. The CDR3 length is 15 residues.

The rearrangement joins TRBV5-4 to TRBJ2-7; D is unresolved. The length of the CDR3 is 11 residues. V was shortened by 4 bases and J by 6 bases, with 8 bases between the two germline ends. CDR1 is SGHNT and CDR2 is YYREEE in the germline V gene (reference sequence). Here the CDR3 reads CASSHDLEQYF. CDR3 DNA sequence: TGTGCCAGCAGCCATGACCTCGAGCAGTACTTC.

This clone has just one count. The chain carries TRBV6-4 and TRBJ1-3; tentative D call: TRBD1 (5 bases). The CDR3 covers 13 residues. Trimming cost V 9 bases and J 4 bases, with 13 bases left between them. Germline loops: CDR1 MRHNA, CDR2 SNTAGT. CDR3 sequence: CARLRDPGNTIYF. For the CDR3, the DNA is TGTGCCAGGCTCCGGGACCCGGGAAACACCATATATTTT.

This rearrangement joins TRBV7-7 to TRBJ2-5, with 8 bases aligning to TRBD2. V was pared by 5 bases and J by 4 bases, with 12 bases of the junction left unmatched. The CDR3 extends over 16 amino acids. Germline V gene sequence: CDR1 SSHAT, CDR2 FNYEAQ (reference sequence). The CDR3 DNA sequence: TGTGCCAGCAGCGGCCTCGGGGGGGCCGGGAGAGAGACCCAGTACTTC. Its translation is CASSGLGGAGRETQYF.

CDR3 sequence reads: CASSHPGTSGRLSTDTQYF. The CDR3 nucleotides read TGCGCCAGCAGCCATCCCGGGACTAGCGGGAGACTGAGCACAGATACGCAGTATTTT. This rearrangement joins TRBV4-1 to TRBJ2-3, with 14 bases aligning to TRBD2. V shed 3 bases, J shed 0 bases, and the junction held 8 bases outside the gene matches. Germline assignment: CDR1 MGHRA and CDR2 YSYEKL. This CDR3 contains 19 residues.

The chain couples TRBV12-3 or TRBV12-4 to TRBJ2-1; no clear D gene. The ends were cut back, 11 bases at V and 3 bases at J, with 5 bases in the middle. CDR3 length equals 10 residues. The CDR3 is CALGYNEQFF. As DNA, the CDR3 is TGTGCCTTGGGCTACAATGAGCAGTTCTTC.

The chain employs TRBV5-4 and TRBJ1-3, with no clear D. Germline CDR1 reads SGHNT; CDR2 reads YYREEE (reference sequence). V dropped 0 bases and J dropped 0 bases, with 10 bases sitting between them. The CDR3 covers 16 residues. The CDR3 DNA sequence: TGTGCCAGCAGCTTGGAATATCTCCCCTCTGGAAACACCATATATTTT. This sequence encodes CASSLEYLPSGNTIYF.

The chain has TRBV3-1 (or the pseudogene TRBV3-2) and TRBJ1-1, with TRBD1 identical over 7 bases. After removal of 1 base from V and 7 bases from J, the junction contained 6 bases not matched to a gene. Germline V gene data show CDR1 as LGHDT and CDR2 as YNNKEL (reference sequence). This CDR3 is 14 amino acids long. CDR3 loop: CASSQAWGDSEAFF. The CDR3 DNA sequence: TGTGCCAGCAGCCAAGCCTGGGGGGACAGTGAAGCTTTCTTT.

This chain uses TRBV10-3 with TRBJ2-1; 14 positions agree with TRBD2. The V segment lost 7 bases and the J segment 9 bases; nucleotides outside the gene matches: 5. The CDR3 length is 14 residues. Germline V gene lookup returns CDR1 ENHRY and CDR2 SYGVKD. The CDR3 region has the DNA TGTGCCATCAAGCGACTAGCGGGAGGGGGTGAGCAGTTCTTC. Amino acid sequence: CAIKRLAGGGEQFF.

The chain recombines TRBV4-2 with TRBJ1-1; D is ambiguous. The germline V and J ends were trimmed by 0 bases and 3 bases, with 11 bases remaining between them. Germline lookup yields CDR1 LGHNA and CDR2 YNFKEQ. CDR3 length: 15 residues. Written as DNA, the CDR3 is TGTGCCAGCAGCCAAGATTTACAGCCCCACACTGAAGCTTTCTTT. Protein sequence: CASSQDLQPHTEAFF.

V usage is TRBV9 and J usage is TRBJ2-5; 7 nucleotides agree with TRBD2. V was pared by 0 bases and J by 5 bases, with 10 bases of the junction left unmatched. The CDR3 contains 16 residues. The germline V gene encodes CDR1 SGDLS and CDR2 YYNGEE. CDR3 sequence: CASSVAAGTPGETQYF. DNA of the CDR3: TGTGCCAGCAGCGTAGCAGCGGGAACTCCGGGGGAGACCCAGTACTTC. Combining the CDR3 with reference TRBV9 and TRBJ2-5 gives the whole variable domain DSGVTQTPKHLITATGQRVTLRCSPRSGDLSVYWYQQSLDQGLQFLIQYYNGEERAKGNILERFSAQQFPDLHSELNLSSLELGDSALYFCASSVAAGTPGETQYFGPGTRLLVL.

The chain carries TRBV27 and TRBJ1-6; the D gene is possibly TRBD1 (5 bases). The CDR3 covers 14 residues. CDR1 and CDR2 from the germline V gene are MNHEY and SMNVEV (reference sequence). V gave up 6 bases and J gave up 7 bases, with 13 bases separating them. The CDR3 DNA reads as TGTGCCAGCAGCCCCGGACACGAAAATTCACCCCTCCACTTT. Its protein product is CASSPGHENSPLHF.

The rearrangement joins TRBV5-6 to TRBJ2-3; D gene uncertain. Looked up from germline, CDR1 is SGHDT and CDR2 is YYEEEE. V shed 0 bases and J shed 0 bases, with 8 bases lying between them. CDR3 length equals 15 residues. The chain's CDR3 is CASSLGVGSTDTQYF. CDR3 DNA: TGTGCCAGCAGCTTGGGGGTGGGGAGCACAGATACGCAGTATTTT.

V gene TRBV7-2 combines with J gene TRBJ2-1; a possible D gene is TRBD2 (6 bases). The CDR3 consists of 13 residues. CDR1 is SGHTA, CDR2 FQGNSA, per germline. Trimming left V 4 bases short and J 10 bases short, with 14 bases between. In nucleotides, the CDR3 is TGTGCCAGCAGCTGGGGACTCGCGAGGGAGCAGTTCTTC. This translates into CASSWGLAREQFF.